This TCR beta chain was captured by sequencing in a study of cytomegalovirus exposure and HLA in healthy donors (dated by TCRdb to between 2016 and 2019). As for the study more broadly: In an earlier analysis of several hundred of the donors, about 270 Gb of sequence data and 117 million unique TCR beta sequences from roughly 190 million T cells were reported. An early release covering roughly 580 HLA-typed donors comprised roughly 300 gigabases of sequencing data and 65 million to 100 million unique TCR sequences. The genetic ancestry cluster associated with self-reported Caucasian donors included 70% to 85% of the roughly 400 genotyped donors. The study aimed to test whether cataloging public T cell receptors could reveal signatures of past pathogen exposure. Using immunosequencing, the study profiled T cell repertoires from 640 or so subjects and related those repertoires to cytomegalovirus serostatus. Besides the first cohort of roughly 660 subjects, a separate validation cohort made up of 120 different subjects was used. To predict cytomegalovirus infection status, the study brought together high-throughput TCR immunosequencing, statistical association of individual TCRs with disease status, and machine learning. A later analysis re-analyzed previously published TCR beta repertoires from roughly 600 donors and added high-resolution HLA genotyping to study TCR occurrence patterns. The later analysis used no new phenotypic data to find candidate immune exposures, relying instead on TCR beta sequences and their occurrence across donors. An earlier analysis of several hundred of the donors applied high-throughput TCR beta sequencing to assess whether each TCR beta V gene segment acted as functional or pseudogenic. Donor age, sex, ethnicity and CMV serostatus were collected together with the repertoire data. A later genetic analysis used genome-wide SNP genotypes for about three fifths of the 666 donors, treating that subset as a discovery cohort. Every discovery cohort repertoire had been produced on one sequencing platform. HLA typing included class I and class II loci at four-digit resolution. Typing coverage varied by locus: roughly 620-630 donors for A, B, C, DRB1 and DQB1; more than 500 for DQA1; about 570 for DPA1; roughly 470 for DPB1. Roughly 5 DR-DQ haplotypes were handled as single units for association and clustering, since linkage in the cohort was strong. Among 398 genotyped donors of the cohort, an average of around 240,000 unique TCR beta nucleotide sequences were sequenced per donor, about a sixth of them non-productive. Study-level results and caveats: An earlier analysis of around 500 of the donors showed that most TCR beta V segments appeared in productive rearrangements either about 87% or about 30% of the time, which broadly matched IMGT annotations. The study listed 150 to 200 TCR beta chains as associated with cytomegalovirus. Immune exposure information for the cohort was limited to CMV serostatus. Three of the identified cytomegalovirus-associated TCR beta chains were confirmed in vitro to be specific for cytomegalovirus antigens. Because some donors lacked HLA typing at each locus, the association tests relied only on the typed subset. Correlated functional status among segregating V segments might be attributable to linkage disequilibrium, but an unknown experimental factor could not be ruled out. The classifier was reported to diagnose cytomegalovirus status with high specificity and sensitivity in both the original cohort and the validation cohort. Specific HLA alleles were associated with roughly 16,000 TCR beta sequences at a false discovery rate of 0.05 in a later analysis. According to a later analysis, TCR association rates differed among HLA loci, with DRB1 alleles showing the most associated TCRs and HLA-C alleles showing the fewest. In a later analysis, HLA-associated TCR beta chains were found to be more clonally expanded and to have lower generation probabilities than equally common non-associated chains. In a later analysis, several top co-occurrence clusters were reported to appear linked to parvovirus B19, influenza, CMV and Epstein-Barr virus. Presence/absence analyses assumed roughly uniform sequencing depth across donors, an assumption that may not hold. Because the 87-base-pair reads could not distinguish some IMGT-functional V segments, including TRBV6-2 and TRBV6-3, those segments were excluded. A further reported finding was that TCR beta sequences accurately predicted the HLA-A and HLA-B alleles for most subjects in the first cohort. In a later genetic analysis, a missense DCLRE1C variant was associated with V-gene and J-gene trimming of TCR beta chains, and the association was replicated in an independent cohort. When HLA alleles, especially DR and DQ, strongly co-occurred, attributing TCR associations to individual alleles was difficult. The authors suggested that the approach could potentially be extended to other disease states and immunological phenotypes. Across donors, most TCR sequences were observed very rarely, whereas some public TCRs were present in many individuals. Compared with the approximately 600-donor mean, donors in an Asian-associated ancestry cluster had fewer N-insertions in productive TCRs, according to a later genetic analysis. The sequencing pipeline was judged likely to have produced a cluster of highly shared sequence variants as a technical artifact. Because counts were too low, some 17 rarely observed V segments, including chromosome 9 orphons, were left out of the earlier analysis of about 500 of the donors. A later analysis found that most CMV-associated TCR beta chains appeared HLA-restricted, with HLA associations seemingly driven largely by CMV exposure. Only TCR beta chains were sequenced in this cohort, and the absence of alpha or paired-chain data limited detectable features.

Points on this clone: Its specific antigen is unknown. No quality values exist for individual bases; no much larger clone is one base distant.

V sheds 0 bases and J sheds 3 bases, leaving 6 bases between their ends. The CDR1 and CDR2 encoded by the germline V gene (reference sequence) are SGHKS and YYEKEE. From cysteine to phenylalanine, the CDR3 is 14 amino acids long. CDR3 DNA is the only sequence kept; it has 42 bases, read in frame from the first base. The library was built by means of the immunoSEQ multiplex PCR assay. The multiplex PCR relied on a mix of 60 forward primers for TCR Vbeta segments and 13 reverse primers for TCR Jbeta segments. The CDR3 region of rearranged TCR beta genes was amplified from genomic DNA with a multiplex PCR assay. The amplified TCR beta libraries were sequenced on the Illumina HiSeq System as 87-base-pair reads. Regarding the original processing steps: A later analysis tallied approximately 87 million unique TCR beta chains across the 650 to 750 repertoires, and some 10 million of those chains were shared by two or more donors. Raw reads were error-corrected and collapsed into unique sequences with a nearest-neighbor algorithm that merged closely related sequences to remove PCR and sequencing errors. CDR3 sequences were aligned to IMGT reference sequences to assign V, D and J gene segments. For a sequence to be retained, at least a six-nucleotide match to both a V gene segment and a J gene segment was required. A rearrangement was called productive if the CDR3 had no stop codons and remained in frame with V and J, and every other rearrangement was called non-productive. CDR3 was defined according to IMGT convention as the region running from the second conserved V-encoded cysteine to the conserved J-encoded phenylalanine. In an earlier analysis of more than 550 of the donors, sequences lacking an unambiguous match to a single V gene segment were excluded. An earlier analysis of approximately 590 of the donors classified V segments as functional when productive rearrangements were above 56.7% and as segregating when the standard deviation between donors was above 5%. A statistical classification framework was built for diagnosing cytomegalovirus status from the catalog of TCR beta chain sequences. V and J gene assignment, in a later analysis, came from comparing TCR nucleotide sequences with IMGT/GENE-DB human TR gene sequences. A later analysis assigned CDR3 sequences and most-parsimonious VDJ recombination scenarios with the TCRdist pipeline. In a later analysis, each TCR beta chain was defined by its CDR3 amino acid sequence together with its V-gene family, and reads lacking a unique V-gene family were excluded. In a later analysis, fewer than 600 highly shared, low-generation-probability nucleotide sequences were removed to address suspected cross-contamination and a sequencing artifact. For each public chain, a later analysis derived a clonal expansion index from normalized ranks of inferred template counts within each repertoire. A later analysis computed generation probabilities with a VDJ recombination model fitted to out-of-frame rearrangements, and checked the results against IGoR. A later analysis scored TCR-TCR, TCR-HLA and TCR-CMV co-occurrence with hypergeometric tests, applying a repertoire-size bias correction to TCR pairs. In a later analysis, false discovery rates were estimated by permuting HLA or CMV assignments 20 times. In a later analysis, co-occurring TCRs were grouped with DBSCAN, and TCRdist sequence similarity was added when clustering was performed within HLA-allele-positive subsets. Co-occurrence clustering excluded repertoires with fewer than 30,000 or more than 120,000 public chains, plus five with anomalous nucleotide sharing. In its TCRdb copy, this immuneACCESS table keeps in-frame sequences only and misses some clones. Where compared with another copy, unresolved V genes explain less than half of these, and the others have no known cause. Clonal size and the V and J genes are those of that table, whereas D and trimming came from the DNA. The sample contains about 210,000 clones, 60% to 80% of them found a single time. The ten most abundant clones make up 1.5% to 2% of the sample.

In total, roughly 670 healthy bone marrow donors made up the cohort. Cohort members were all nominally healthy when sampled, although unrecorded immune exposures were likely present. The donor was CMV seronegative and belonged to the group of 352 seronegative cohort members. A peripheral blood sample was provided by each donor, and peripheral blood mononuclear cells were used for TCR beta sequencing. Genomic DNA was extracted from the blood cell samples with the Qiagen DNeasy Blood Extraction Kit. The sequence joins TRBV5-5 to TRBJ1-4; no D gene can be assigned with confidence. The sequence came from a male donor in good health and CMV-seronegative. The source material was PBMCs. The DNA sequence follows: TGTGCCAGCAGCTTGGGGCAGTCTAATGAAAAACTGTTTTTT. Its protein is CASSLGQSNEKLFF.